This T cell receptor (beta chain) was sequenced during a study of CD8+CD57+ T cells in acquired aplastic anemia. Study findings and constraints: In common between the patients and the controls were some 28 CD8+ CDR3 sequences.

Sequencing involved patients with CD8+CD57+ cell expansion previously shown by flow cytometry. As for this clonotype: What it binds is unknown.

Using genomic DNA as the template, TCR beta VDJ and CDR3 profiling was carried out. TCRdb called the reads again in MiXCR, with one record for every CDR3 protein. Of about 58,000 distinct CDR3 sequences listed, approximately 52% are singletons. Germline loops: CDR1 LNHNV, CDR2 YYDKDF (reference sequence). CDR3 size: 17 residues. Unmatched junction bases numbered 10, after V lost 5 bases and J lost 4 bases. This sequence originates from a human donor with aplastic anemia. Sequenced input: sorted CD4+, CD8+, or CD8+CD57+ T cells (not recorded which) from PBMCs. The chain combines TRBV15 with TRBJ2-1, with 11 bases lining up with TRBD2. Written as DNA, the CDR3 is TGTGCCACCAGCGGAACGCTAGCGGGGGGAAAGTACAATGAGCAGTTCTTC. The encoded protein is CATSGTLAGGKYNEQFF.